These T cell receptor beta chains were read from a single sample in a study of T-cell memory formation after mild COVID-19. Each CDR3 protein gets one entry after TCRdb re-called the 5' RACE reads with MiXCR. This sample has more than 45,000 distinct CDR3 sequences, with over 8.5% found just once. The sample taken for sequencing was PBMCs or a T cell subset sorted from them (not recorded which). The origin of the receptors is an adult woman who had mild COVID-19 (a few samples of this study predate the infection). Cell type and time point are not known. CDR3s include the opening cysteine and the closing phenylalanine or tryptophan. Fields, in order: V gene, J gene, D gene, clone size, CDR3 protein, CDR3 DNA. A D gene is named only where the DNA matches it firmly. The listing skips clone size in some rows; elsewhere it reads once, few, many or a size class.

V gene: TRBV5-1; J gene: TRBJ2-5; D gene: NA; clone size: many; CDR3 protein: CASSLALSQETQYF; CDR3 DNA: TGCGCCAGCAGCTTGGCCCTGTCCCAAGAGACCCAGTACTTC
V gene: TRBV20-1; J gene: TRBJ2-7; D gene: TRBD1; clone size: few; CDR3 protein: CSGLTGSYEQYF; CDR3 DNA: TGCAGTGGTCTGACAGGGAGCTACGAGCAGTACTTC
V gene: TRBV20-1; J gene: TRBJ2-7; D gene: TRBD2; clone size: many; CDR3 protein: CSARDVAAIAGQDYEQYF; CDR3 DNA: TGCAGTGCTAGAGACGTTGCGGCGATAGCGGGCCAAGACTACGAGCAGTACTTC
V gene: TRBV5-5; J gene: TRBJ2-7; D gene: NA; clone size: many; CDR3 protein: CASSFGYEQYF; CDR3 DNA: TGTGCCAGCAGCTTTGGGTACGAGCAGTACTTC
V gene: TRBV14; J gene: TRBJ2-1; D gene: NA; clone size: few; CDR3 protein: CASSPGSGPKGIYNEQFF; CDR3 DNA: TGTGCCAGCAGCCCGGGGAGTGGGCCTAAGGGGATCTACAATGAGCAGTTCTTC
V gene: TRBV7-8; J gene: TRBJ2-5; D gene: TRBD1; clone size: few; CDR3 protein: CASSTWTGGVETQYF; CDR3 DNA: TGTGCCAGCAGCACCTGGACAGGAGGTGTGGAGACCCAGTACTTC
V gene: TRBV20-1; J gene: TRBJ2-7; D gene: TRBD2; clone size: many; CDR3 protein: CSAYRGGYSYEQYF; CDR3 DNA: TGCAGTGCTTATCGGGGGGGGTACTCCTACGAGCAGTACTTC
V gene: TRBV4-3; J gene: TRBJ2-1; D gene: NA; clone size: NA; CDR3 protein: CASSQGSSRLIF; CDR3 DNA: TGCGCCAGCAGCCAGGGTTCTAGCCGGCTGATCTTC
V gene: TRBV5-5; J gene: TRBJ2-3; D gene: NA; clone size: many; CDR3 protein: CASSLGSRGGTDTQYF; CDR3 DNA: TGTGCCAGCAGCTTAGGTTCAAGGGGCGGCACAGATACGCAGTATTTT
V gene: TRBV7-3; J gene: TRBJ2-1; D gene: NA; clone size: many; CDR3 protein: CASSQQGLTSYNEQFF; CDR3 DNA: TGTGCCAGCAGCCAACAAGGACTAACGTCCTACAATGAGCAGTTCTTC
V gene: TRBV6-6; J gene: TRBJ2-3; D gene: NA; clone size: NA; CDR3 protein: CASSLDVINTQYF; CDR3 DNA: TGTGCCAGCAGTCTGGACGTCATAAATACGCAGTATTTT
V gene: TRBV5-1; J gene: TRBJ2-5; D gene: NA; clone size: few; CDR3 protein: CASSLNGGPETQYF; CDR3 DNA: TGCGCCAGCAGCTTGAACGGGGGCCCGGAGACCCAGTACTTC
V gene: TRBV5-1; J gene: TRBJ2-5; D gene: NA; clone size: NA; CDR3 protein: CASSLGGGKRRETQYF; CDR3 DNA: TGCGCCAGCAGCTTAGGCGGCGGGAAGAGAAGAGAGACCCAGTACTTC
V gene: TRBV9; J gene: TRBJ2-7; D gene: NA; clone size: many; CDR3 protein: CASRADADSYEQYF; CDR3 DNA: TGTGCCAGCAGAGCAGATGCGGACTCCTACGAGCAGTACTTC
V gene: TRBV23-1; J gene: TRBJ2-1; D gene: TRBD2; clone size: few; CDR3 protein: CASTKHKREGTYNEQFF; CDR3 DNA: TGCGCCAGCACGAAACACAAGCGGGAGGGGACCTACAATGAGCAGTTCTTC
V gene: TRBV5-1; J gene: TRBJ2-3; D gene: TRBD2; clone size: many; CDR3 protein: CASSLEASGGPTDTQYF; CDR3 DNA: TGCGCCAGCAGCTTGGAGGCTAGCGGGGGGCCCACAGATACGCAGTATTTT
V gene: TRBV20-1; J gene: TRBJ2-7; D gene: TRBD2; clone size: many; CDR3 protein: CSAQKGRAGGYEQYF; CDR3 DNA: TGCAGTGCCCAAAAGGGGAGAGCGGGAGGTTACGAGCAGTACTTC
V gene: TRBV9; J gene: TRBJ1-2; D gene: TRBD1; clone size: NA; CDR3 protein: CASSVQAGGPYGYTF; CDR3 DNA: TGTGCCAGCAGCGTACAGGCAGGGGGGCCTTATGGCTACACCTTC
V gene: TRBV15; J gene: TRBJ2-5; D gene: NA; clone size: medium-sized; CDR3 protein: CASASGDVETQYF; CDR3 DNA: TGTGCCTCTGCTTCAGGGGATGTCGAGACCCAGTACTTC
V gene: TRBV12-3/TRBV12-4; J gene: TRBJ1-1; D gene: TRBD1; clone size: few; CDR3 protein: CASSRGQGVTEAFF; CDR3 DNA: TGTGCCAGCAGCCGGGGACAGGGTGTGACTGAAGCTTTCTTT
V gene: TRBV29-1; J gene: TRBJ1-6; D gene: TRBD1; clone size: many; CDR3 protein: CSVKEDRDSPLHF; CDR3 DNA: TGCAGCGTTAAAGAGGACAGGGATTCACCCCTCCACTTT
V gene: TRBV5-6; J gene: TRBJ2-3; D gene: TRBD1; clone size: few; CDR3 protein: CASSSLSDRDTDTQYF; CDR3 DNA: TGTGCCAGCAGCTCGTTGAGCGACAGGGACACAGATACGCAGTATTTT
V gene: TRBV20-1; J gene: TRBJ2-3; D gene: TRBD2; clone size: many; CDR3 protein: CSARDPSGVDTQYF; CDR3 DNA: TGCAGTGCTAGAGACCCTAGCGGGGTGGATACGCAGTATTTT
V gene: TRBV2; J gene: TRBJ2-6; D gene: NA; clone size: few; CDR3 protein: CASRALLSGANVLTF; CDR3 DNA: TGTGCCAGCAGGGCCCTGCTCTCTGGGGCCAACGTCCTGACTTTC
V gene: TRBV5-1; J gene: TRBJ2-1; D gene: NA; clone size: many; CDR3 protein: CASRTDRSRANEQFF; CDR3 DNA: TGCGCCAGCAGGACAGACAGGTCTCGGGCGAATGAGCAGTTCTTC
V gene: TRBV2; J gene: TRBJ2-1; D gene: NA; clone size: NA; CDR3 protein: CASSEQVTRGNEQFF; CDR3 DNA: TGTGCCAGCAGTGAACAGGTGACTAGGGGCAATGAGCAGTTCTTC
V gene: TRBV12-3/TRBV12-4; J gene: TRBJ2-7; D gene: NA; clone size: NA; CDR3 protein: CASSPGNYEQYF; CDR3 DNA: TGTGCCAGCAGTCCCGGAAACTACGAGCAGTACTTC
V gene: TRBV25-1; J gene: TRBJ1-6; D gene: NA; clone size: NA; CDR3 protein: CASSAMLDSPLHF; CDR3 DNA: TGTGCCAGCAGTGCTATGTTGGATTCACCCCTCCACTTT
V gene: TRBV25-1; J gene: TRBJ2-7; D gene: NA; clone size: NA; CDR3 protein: CASQTTEHSYEQYF; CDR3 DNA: TGTGCCAGCCAAACTACAGAACACTCCTACGAGCAGTACTTC
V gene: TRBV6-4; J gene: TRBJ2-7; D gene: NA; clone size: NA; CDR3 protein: CASSASIKGEQYF; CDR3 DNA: TGTGCCAGCAGTGCGTCTATAAAGGGGGAGCAGTACTTC
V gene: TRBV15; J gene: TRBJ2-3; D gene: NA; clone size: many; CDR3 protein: CATSREYRLLGTDTQYF; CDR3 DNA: TGTGCCACCAGCAGAGAGTATCGTCTCCTAGGCACAGATACGCAGTATTTT
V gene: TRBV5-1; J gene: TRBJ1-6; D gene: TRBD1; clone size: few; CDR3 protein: CASSFGGQRQGYSPLHF; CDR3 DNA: TGCGCCAGCAGCTTCGGCGGGCAGAGACAGGGTTACTCACCCCTCCACTTT
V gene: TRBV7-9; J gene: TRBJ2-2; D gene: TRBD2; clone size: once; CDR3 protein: CASSPQDSGGNTGELFF; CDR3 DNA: TGTGCCAGCAGCCCACAGGACAGCGGGGGGAACACCGGGGAGCTGTTTTTT
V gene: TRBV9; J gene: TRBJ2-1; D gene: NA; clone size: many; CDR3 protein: CASSPTPSSYNEQFF; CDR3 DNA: TGTGCCAGCAGCCCGACCCCGAGCTCCTACAATGAGCAGTTCTTC
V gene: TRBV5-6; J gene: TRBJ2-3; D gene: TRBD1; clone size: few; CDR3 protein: CASSFLPGQRTDTQYF; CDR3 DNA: TGTGCCAGCAGCTTTTTACCGGGACAGCGCACAGATACGCAGTATTTT
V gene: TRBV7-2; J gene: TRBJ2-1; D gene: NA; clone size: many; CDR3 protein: CASSLDYTSYNEQFF; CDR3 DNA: TGTGCCAGCAGCTTAGACTATACCTCCTACAATGAGCAGTTCTTC
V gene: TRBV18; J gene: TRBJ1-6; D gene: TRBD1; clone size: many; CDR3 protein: CASSLLPGTVNNSPLHF; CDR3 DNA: TGTGCCAGCTCCCTACTCCCCGGGACAGTTAATAATTCACCCCTCCACTTT
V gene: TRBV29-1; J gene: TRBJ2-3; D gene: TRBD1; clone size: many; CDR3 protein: CSADRDRDTQYF; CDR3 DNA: TGCAGCGCGGACAGGGATCGAGATACGCAGTATTTT
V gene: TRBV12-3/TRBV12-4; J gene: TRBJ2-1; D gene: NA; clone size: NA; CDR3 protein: CASSTQQDAGPFF; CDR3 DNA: TGTGCCAGCAGTACACAACAGGATGCGGGTCCGTTCTTC
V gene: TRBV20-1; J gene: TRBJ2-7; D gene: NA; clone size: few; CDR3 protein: CSASDSTTYEQYF; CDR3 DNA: TGCAGTGCTAGCGACAGTACGACCTACGAGCAGTACTTC
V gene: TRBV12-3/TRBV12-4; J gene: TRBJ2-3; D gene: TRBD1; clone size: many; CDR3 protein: CASTLRTGGTDTQYF; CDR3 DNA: TGTGCCAGCACCCTAAGGACAGGGGGCACAGATACGCAGTATTTT
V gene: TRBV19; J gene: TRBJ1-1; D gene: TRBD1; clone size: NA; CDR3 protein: CASSIGVDTGAEAFF; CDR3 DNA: TGTGCCAGTAGTATAGGGGTAGACACAGGGGCTGAAGCTTTCTTT
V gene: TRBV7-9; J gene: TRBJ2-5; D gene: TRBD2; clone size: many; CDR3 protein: CASSTSGEQETQYF; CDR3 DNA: TGTGCCAGCAGCACCAGCGGGGAGCAAGAGACCCAGTACTTC
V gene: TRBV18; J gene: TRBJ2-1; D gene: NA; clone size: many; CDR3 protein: CASSPQGVDRFHEQFF; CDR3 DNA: TGTGCCAGCTCACCACAGGGAGTAGATAGATTCCATGAGCAGTTCTTC
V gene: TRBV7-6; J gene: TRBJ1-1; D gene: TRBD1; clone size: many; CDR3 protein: CASSSATGSPEAFF; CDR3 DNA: TGTGCCAGCAGCTCCGCGACAGGGAGCCCTGAAGCTTTCTTT
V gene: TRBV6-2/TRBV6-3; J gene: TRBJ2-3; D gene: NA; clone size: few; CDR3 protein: CASSSYPFGADLTDTQYF; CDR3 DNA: TGTGCCAGCAGTTCCTACCCTTTTGGAGCGGACCTCACAGATACGCAGTATTTT
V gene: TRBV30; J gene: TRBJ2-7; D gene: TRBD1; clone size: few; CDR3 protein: CALAGQGTYEQYF; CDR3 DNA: TGTGCCCTCGCGGGACAGGGGACTTACGAGCAGTACTTC
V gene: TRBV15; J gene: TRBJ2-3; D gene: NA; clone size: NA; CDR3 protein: CATKARFTDTQYF; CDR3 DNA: TGTGCCACCAAGGCGCGGTTCACAGATACGCAGTATTTT
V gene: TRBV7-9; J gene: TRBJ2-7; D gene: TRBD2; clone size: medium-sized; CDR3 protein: CASSAPAGVGEQYF; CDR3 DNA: TGTGCCAGCAGCGCCCCAGCGGGGGTCGGCGAGCAGTACTTC
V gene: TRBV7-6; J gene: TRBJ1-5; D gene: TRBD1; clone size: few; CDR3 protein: CASSLGTGGNQPQHF; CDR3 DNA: TGTGCCAGCAGCCTCGGGACAGGGGGGAATCAGCCCCAGCATTTT